What follows is one TCR beta chain and its context. No cognate antigen has been identified for it. Base quality data are lacking; no much larger clone is found one base away. Libraries were constructed by PCR. The sequencer was an Illumina HiSeq 2500. To normalize quantification of the TCRbeta repertoire, the TCR libraries were built with molecular barcoding that relied on unique molecular identifiers. The public reads were reprocessed in TCRdb via fastp at Q25 and MiXCR, keeping in-frame beta chains. When rows share a CDR3 protein, they turn into one entry using the most common DNA and genes. Recorded for this sample are some 520,000 distinct CDR3 sequences; over 25% of them occurred a single time. The ten largest clones add up to under 3% of the sample. The record originates from a study of T-cell reconstitution after alpha-beta-depleted transplantation in children listed by TCRdb under 2016. Concerning the study at large: Using TCR repertoire profiling, the study followed T-cell immune reconstitution in a quantitative way in children after TCRalphabeta/CD19-depleted allogeneic hematopoietic cell transplantation.

Taken from cysteine to phenylalanine, the CDR3 has 18 residues. Just the 54-base CDR3 DNA is kept, in frame starting at base 1. Based on the germline V gene, the CDR1 and CDR2 sequences are SGHVS and FQNEAQ. Trimming takes 4 bases off V and 0 bases off J; junction bases not matched to a gene: 8. Sequenced material: PBMCs from the stem cell graft donor, taken from the stem cell graft. The V and J segments used are TRBV7-8 and TRBJ2-7; TRBD2 fits 14 bases in the junction. This receptor was identified in a human donor who donated a stem cell graft to a child with aplastic anemia. The sequenced DNA is TGTGCCAGCAGCTCAGCGGGACTAGCGGGAGTGGTCTCCTACGAGCAGTACTTC. Its coded protein is CASSSAGLAGVVSYEQYF.